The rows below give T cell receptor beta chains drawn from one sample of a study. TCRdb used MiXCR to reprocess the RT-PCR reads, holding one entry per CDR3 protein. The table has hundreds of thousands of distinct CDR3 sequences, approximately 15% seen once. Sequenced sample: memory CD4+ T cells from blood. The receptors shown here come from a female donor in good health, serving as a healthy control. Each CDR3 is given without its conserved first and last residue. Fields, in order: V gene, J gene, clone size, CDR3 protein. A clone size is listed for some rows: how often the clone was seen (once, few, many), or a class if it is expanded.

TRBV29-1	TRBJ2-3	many	SVLRDRSTDTQY
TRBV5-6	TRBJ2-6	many	ASSRGQNNVLT
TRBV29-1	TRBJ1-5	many	SVGDGTGSYQPQH
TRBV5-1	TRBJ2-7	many	ASSFRLKSAGAEQY
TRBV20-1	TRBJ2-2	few	SANRGGALNTGELF
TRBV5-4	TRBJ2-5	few	ASSPVEEETQY
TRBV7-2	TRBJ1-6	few	ASSSGLDSPLH
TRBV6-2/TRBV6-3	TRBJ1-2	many	ASRPGLNNYGYT
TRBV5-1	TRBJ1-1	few	ASSFTGFGTEAF
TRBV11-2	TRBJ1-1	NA	ASSPQLTNTEAF
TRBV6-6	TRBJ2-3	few	ASSYSTAHPGLADTDTQY